These T cell receptor beta chains were read from a single sample in a study of cytomegalovirus exposure and HLA in healthy donors. The assay was immunoSEQ multiplex PCR, and TCRdb's table has in-frame clones only and misses some. The sample consists of roughly 150,000 clones, around 73% of them appearing once. The sequenced sample consisted of PBMCs. These receptors were obtained from a woman aged 18-29 years in good health and CMV-seropositive. Both conserved end residues are trimmed from each CDR3.

j_call,v_call,cdr3_aa
TRBJ2-3,TRBV19,ASNDRGDTQY
TRBJ2-3,TRBV18,ASSPYSPGQGYFSDTQY
TRBJ2-1,TRBV7-3,ASSSAGTDSYNEQF
TRBJ1-2,TRBV7-8,ASSLDKTNYGYT
TRBJ1-1,TRBV21-1,ASSKATTDNTEAF
TRBJ2-1,TRBV7-6,ASSLGLAGFYNEQF
TRBJ2-2,TRBV6-5,ASSYGGQWGGELF
TRBJ1-2,TRBV5-1,ASSLGGGREGYT
TRBJ1-5,TRBV11-2,ASSLRSAEQPQH
.,TRBV6-6,ASAGGESYEQY
TRBJ1-5,TRBV5-6,ASSVGSNQPQH
TRBJ2-1,TRBV9,ASSVVGTTSYNEQF
TRBJ2-7,TRBV2,ASSRGTGPYEQY
TRBJ1-6,TRBV21-1,ASFPNQGAKNSPLH
TRBJ2-2,TRBV11-2,ASRQGNTGELF
.,TRBV11-2,ASSLAEAYEQY
TRBJ2-3,TRBV6-4,ASSAKGTDTQY
TRBJ2-5,TRBV7-9,ASSLAAETQY
TRBJ1-2,TRBV7-6,ASSLRQGSGYT
TRBJ1-3,TRBV5-4,ASSSTGKGNTIY
TRBJ1-1,TRBV4-1,ASSQAGGLITEAF
TRBJ2-7,TRBV18,ASSPSEGYEQY
.,TRBV7-2,ASSPQGVEQY
TRBJ1-5,TRBV18,ASSHDRGGQPQH
TRBJ1-1,TRBV30,AWSGQGLTEAF
TRBJ1-5,TRBV30,AWSVGTGNQPQH